This T cell receptor (beta chain) was found in a study of blood T cell repertoires in COVID-19. As originally analysed: Scientists estimated how many nucleated cells there were by amplifying reference gene primers. Data came from immunoSEQ multiplex PCR; TCRdb stores just in-frame clones and leaves some out. From that table come the V and J calls and clone size; the DNA was used to work out D and trimming. Of about 240,000 clones in the sample, approximately 86% were seen once. This CDR3 is built from 15 residues. The V gene's germline CDR1 is MNHEY and CDR2 SVGAGI. V was pared by 5 bases and J by 3 bases, with 13 bases between.

Sequencing used peripheral blood. The source is a woman between 70 and 85 years old with active or convalescent COVID-19. The chain couples TRBV6-5 to TRBJ1-4; D possibly corresponds to TRBD1 (6 bases). The CDR3 reads CASSRQAQANEKLFF. In DNA form, the CDR3 reads TGTGCCAGCAGTCGACAGGCGCAAGCTAATGAAAAACTGTTTTTT.